This T cell receptor (beta chain) was captured by sequencing in a study of T cells after yellow fever vaccination. TCRdb passed the 5' RACE reads through MiXCR, listing each CDR3 protein once. The sample has 300,000 to 350,000 distinct CDR3 sequences; 3.5% to 5% are singletons. Per germline, CDR1 SQVTM and CDR2 ANQGSEA. Trimming shortened V by 2 bases and J by 9 bases, and 11 bases separated the two germline ends. The CDR3 has 12 amino acids. This clonotype has more than one count but fewer than ten. The clonotype comes from a man aged 18 to 30 who received the YFV17D yellow fever vaccine. The chain recombines TRBV29-1 with TRBJ2-1; D possibly corresponds to TRBD2 (5 bases). Sequenced here: PBMCs, sampled 15 days after the yellow fever booster vaccination. CDR3 sequence: CSVERSAPEQFF. CDR3 coding DNA: TGCAGCGTTGAACGTAGCGCCCCTGAGCAGTTCTTC.